This TCR beta chain derives from a study of blood T cell repertoires in COVID-19. Study details: Acute and convalescent COVID-19 specimens originated in the United States, Italy and Spain.

CDR3 length equals 17 residues. The V gene's germline CDR1 is SGHKS and CDR2 YYEKEE (reference sequence). V dropped 5 bases and J dropped 7; count of bases not matched to a gene: 13. Methods used by the authors: Estimated nucleated cell counts came from reference gene primer amplification. Only in-frame clones appear in the TCRdb table, and some are missing; sequencing was by immunoSEQ multiplex PCR. V, J and clone size reflect that table, while D and trimming were determined from the DNA. The data hold 160,000 or so clones, with approximately 79% observed a single time. This sequence was found in a woman aged 60-75 years with COVID-19, enrolled during active disease. Sequencing was performed on peripheral blood. The chain joins TRBV5-5 to TRBJ1-3; 12 nucleotides align to TRBD1. The CDR3 sequence: CASRPTPGTGGGNTIYF. As DNA, the CDR3 is TGTGCCAGCAGACCAACGCCCGGGACAGGGGGCGGTAACACCATATATTTT.